This paragraph covers one T cell receptor (beta chain) sequence. Its antigen remains unknown. Germline V gene lookup returns CDR1 SGHAT and CDR2 FQNNGV. Trimming shortened V by 5 bases and J by 6 bases, and 17 bases separated the two germline ends. CDR3 length equals 15 residues. Sequenced by immunoSEQ multiplex PCR; TCRdb stores in-frame clones only, minus some. The sample lists 75,000 to 95,000 clones, about nine tenths occurring once. Second-dose intervals of approximately 4 or approximately 12 weeks were pooled. The data stem from a study of T cell responses to AZD1222 COVID-19 vaccine. Study-level results: Donors skewed white British and female; clonal diversity was possibly underestimated. Receipt of two AZD1222 doses was followed by a rise in Spike-specific TCR breadth and depth.

The chain joins TRBV11-2 to TRBJ1-5; maybe TRBD1 (6 bases). This TCR was recovered from an adult who received the AZD1222 COVID-19 vaccine. The sequences come from peripheral blood, collected 28 days after the second AZD1222 dose. Here the CDR3 reads CASSIGTLVSQPQHF. CDR3 DNA: TGTGCCAGCAGCATAGGGACACTTGTTTCTCAGCCCCAGCATTTT.